This record covers a single T cell receptor beta chain. The sample is drawn from a study of cytomegalovirus exposure and HLA in healthy donors. Both 60 Vbeta primers and 13 Jbeta primers went into the PCR. Data came from immunoSEQ multiplex PCR; TCRdb stores just in-frame clones and leaves some out. This sample has under 250,000 clones; more than 75% occur once, and the top ten carry nearly 6%. This CDR3 is 15 amino acids long. V lost 4 bases to trimming and J lost 2 bases, with 12 bases between them. Germline V gives CDR1 KGHSY, CDR2 FQNENV. The sequence came from a man aged 35 to 55 in good health and CMV-seropositive. The chain links TRBV16 to TRBJ2-4; weak D call: TRBD2 (5 bases). Sequenced input: PBMCs. CDR3 coding DNA: TGTGCCAGCAGCCCGATAGAGGGATCCAAAAACATTCAGTACTTC. It encodes CASSPIEGSKNIQYF.